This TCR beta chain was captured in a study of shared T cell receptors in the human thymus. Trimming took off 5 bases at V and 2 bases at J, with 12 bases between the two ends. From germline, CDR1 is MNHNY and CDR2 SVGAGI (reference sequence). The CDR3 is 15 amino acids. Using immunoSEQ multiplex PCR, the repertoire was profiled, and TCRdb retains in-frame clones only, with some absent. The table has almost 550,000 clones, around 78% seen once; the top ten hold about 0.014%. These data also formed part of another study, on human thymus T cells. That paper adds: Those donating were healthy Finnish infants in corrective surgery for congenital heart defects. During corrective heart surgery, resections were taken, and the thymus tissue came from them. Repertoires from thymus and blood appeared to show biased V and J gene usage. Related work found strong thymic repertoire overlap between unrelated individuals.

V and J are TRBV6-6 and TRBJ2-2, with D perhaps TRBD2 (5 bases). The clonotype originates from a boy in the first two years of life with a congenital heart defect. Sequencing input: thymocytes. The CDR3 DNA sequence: TGTGCCAGCAGTGCCCGGACTTTAAACACCGGGGAGCTGTTTTTT. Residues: CASSARTLNTGELFF.